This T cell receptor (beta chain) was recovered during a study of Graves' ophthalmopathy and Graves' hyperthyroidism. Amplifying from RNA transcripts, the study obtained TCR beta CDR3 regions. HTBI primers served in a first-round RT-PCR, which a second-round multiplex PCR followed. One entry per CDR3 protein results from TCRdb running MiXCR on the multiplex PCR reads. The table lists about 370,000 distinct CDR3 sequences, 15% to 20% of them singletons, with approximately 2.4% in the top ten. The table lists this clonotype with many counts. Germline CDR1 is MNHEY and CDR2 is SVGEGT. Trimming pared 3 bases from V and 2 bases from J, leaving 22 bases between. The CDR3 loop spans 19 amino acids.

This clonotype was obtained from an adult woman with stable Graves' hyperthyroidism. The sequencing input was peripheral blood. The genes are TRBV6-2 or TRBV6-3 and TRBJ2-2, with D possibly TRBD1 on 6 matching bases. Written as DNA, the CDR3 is TGTGCCAGCAGTTATAGGCAGGGGCGCGTTGACCGAAACACCGGGGAGCTGTTTTTT. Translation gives CASSYRQGRVDRNTGELFF.